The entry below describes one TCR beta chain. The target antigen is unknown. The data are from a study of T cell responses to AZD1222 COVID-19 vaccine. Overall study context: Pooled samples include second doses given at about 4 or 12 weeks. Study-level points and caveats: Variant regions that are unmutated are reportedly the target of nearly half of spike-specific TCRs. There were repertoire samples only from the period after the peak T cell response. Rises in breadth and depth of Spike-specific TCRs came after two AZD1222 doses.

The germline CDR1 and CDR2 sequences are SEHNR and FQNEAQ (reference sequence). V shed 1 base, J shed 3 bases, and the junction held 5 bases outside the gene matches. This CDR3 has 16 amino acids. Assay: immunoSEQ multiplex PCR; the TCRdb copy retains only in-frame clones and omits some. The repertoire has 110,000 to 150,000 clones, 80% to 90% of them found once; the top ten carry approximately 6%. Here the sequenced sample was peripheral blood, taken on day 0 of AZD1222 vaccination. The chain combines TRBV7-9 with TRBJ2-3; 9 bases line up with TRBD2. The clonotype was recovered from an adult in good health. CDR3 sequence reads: CASSLVRLADTDTQYF. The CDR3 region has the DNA TGTGCCAGCAGCTTAGTGAGACTAGCGGATACAGATACGCAGTATTTT.